What follows is one T cell receptor beta chain and its context. As yet, its antigen is unknown. In the same sample, other DNA sequences code for this CDR3. Naive CD8 cells, CD45RO-negative and positively selected for CCR7, excluded terminally differentiated effector memory CD45RA+ cells. Profiling relied on immunoSEQ multiplex PCR, and the TCRdb table lists in-frame clones only, not all of them. This repertoire shows about 2.2 million clones, around 95% found once; its top ten account for about 1.7%. The CDR3 loop spans 11 amino acids. V was pared by 7 bases and J by 4 bases, with 7 bases between. Germline CDR1 and CDR2: SGHAT and FQNNGV. This specimen comes from a study of shared clonotypes between healthy human individuals. In the study overall: Three CD4 naive, three CD4 memory, two CD8 naive and one CD8 memory plate were used per donor. Study outcomes and limitations: Among donors, the sharing of clonotypes was expected to be influenced by sequencing depth. Naive subsets generally had larger estimated richness than memory subsets.

The rearrangement joins TRBV11-2 to TRBJ1-1; no definite D call. Material: naive CD8+ T cells from PBMCs. This sequence originates from a man younger than 35 in good health. Some clones in this sample may be carry-over from other donors' samples. The DNA of the CDR3 is TGTGCCAGCACAGGAGGCACTGAAGCTTTCTTT. It codes for CASTGGTEAFF.